This record covers a single T cell receptor beta chain. The antigen is unknown. This sample stems from a study of cytomegalovirus exposure and HLA in healthy donors. Study-wide context: An analysis done earlier identified approximately 120 million unique TCR beta sequences from approximately 200 million T cells. Unique TCRs from HLA-typed donors, 80 million to 90 million of them, were held in an early data release.

Study-wide results and caveats: The study flagged 150 to 200 TCR beta chains as cytomegalovirus-associated. Later analysis identified about 15,000 TCR beta sequences associated with HLA alleles, using a false discovery rate threshold of 0.05.

Primers for the PCR totalled 60 Vbeta and 13 Jbeta. Method: immunoSEQ multiplex PCR; TCRdb's copy keeps in-frame clones and lacks some. The sample has about 150,000 clones; around three quarters are singletons. V was shortened by 5 bases and J by 5 bases, with 9 bases between the two germline ends. The CDR3 is made up of 12 amino acids. Germline values: CDR1 SGHTA, CDR2 FQGNSA. The source is a man aged 40-49 years in good health and CMV-seronegative. V and J are TRBV7-2 and TRBJ2-5; no definite D call. Sequencing was performed on PBMCs. CDR3 sequence: CASSRLRETQYF. The CDR3 coding sequence is TGTGCCAGCAGCCGCCTGAGGGAGACCCAGTACTTC.